Listed below are T cell receptor beta chains from one sample, sequenced in a study of blood T cell repertoires in COVID-19. Only in-frame clones appear in the TCRdb table, and some are missing; sequencing was by immunoSEQ multiplex PCR. The data contain around 120,000 clones, more than 70% of them singletons. The source material was peripheral blood. These receptors were obtained from a human donor in a cohort sampled during active COVID-19. Each CDR3 is given with its conserved first and last residue. A D gene is named only where the DNA matches it firmly. The size field is filled for only some rows; it gives once, few, many or a size class.

>-|TRBV19|TRBJ2-4|TRBD1
TGTGCCAGTAGTTTAGGGACAGGGATAGCCAAAAACATTCAGTACTTC
CASSLGTGIAKNIQYF
>few|TRBV5-1|TRBJ1-1|TRBD1
TGCGCCAGCAGCGCTGGGACAGGGTTCCTCTGGATCTTT
CASSAGTGFLWIF
>-|TRBV7-9|TRBJ2-3|TRBD1
TGTGCCAGCACTCCTCCCCCGGGACAGACAAGCAACGGACTCGATACGCAGTATTTT
CASTPPPGQTSNGLDTQYF
>-|TRBV30|TRBJ1-6|TRBD1
TGTGCCTGGAGGGCCGGGACAGTGAATTCACCCCTCCACTTT
CAWRAGTVNSPLHF
>-|TRBV7-2|TRBJ1-2|-
TGTGCCAGCAGCCCAACTCGAGCAGGCTACACCTTC
CASSPTRAGYTF
>-|TRBV10-1|TRBJ1-1|TRBD1
TGCGCCAGCAGCCCTACCGGGACAGGGATCACTGAAGCTTTCTTT
CASSPTGTGITEAFF
>-|TRBV11-2|TRBJ2-1|-
TGTGCCAGCAGCTTAGTTGCTCGGGAGCAGTTCTTC
CASSLVAREQFF
>-|TRBV4-2|TRBJ2-5|-
TGTGCCAGCAGCCAAGGTCCTGAAGGGGGCGCCGGGGGAGAGACCCAGTACTTC
CASSQGPEGGAGGETQYF
>-|TRBV15|TRBJ1-5|-
TGTGCCACCAGCAGAGGGACAGTTAATCAGCCCCAGCATTTT
CATSRGTVNQPQHF
>-|TRBV5-1|TRBJ1-6|-
TGCGCCAGCAGCTTGGGGAGAGGGCTGGGTTCACCCCTCCACTTT
CASSLGRGLGSPLHF
>few|TRBV15|TRBJ2-7|-
TGTGCCACCAGCAGAGAATGGGCTTCGACCTACGAGCAGTACTTC
CATSREWASTYEQYF
>-|TRBV11-2|TRBJ1-1|-
TGTGCCAGCAGCTTTTCATTTAGACAATTAAGGACTGAAGCTTTCTTT
CASSFSFRQLRTEAFF
>-|TRBV11-2|TRBJ2-1|TRBD2
TGTGCCAGCAGCCCCAGACTAGCTGTACATGAGCAGTTCTTC
CASSPRLAVHEQFF
>-|TRBV11-2|TRBJ2-1|-
TGTGCCAGCAGGCTTACGGGTCCCTACAATGAGCAGTTCTTC
CASRLTGPYNEQFF